Reported below is one T cell receptor beta chain. This sample was included in a study of blood T cell repertoires in COVID-19. Germline CDR1 reads SGHTS; CDR2 reads YDEGEE. V lost 3 bases, J lost 7 bases, and 10 bases stayed unmatched. The CDR3 runs 16 residues. The protocol was immunoSEQ multiplex PCR, while the TCRdb copy is restricted to in-frame clones and leaves out a portion. The sample lists about 50,000 clones, approximately 88% occurring once. V usage is TRBV5-8 and J usage is TRBJ2-1; 10 bases map to TRBD1. The clonotype comes from a human donor in a cohort sampled during active COVID-19. The sequencing sample was made of peripheral blood. The CDR3 is CASSSGQGNGGNEQFF. CDR3 nucleotides: TGTGCCAGCAGCTCGGGACAGGGGAACGGAGGAAATGAGCAGTTCTTC.